The present T cell receptor (beta chain) was sequenced within a study of blood T cells in healthy people across ages. Study observations and caveats: As age increased, TCR beta diversity per million T cells fell in a roughly linear fashion.

Germline values: CDR1 SGHDT, CDR2 YYEEEE. J gave up 9 bases and V 4 bases, and 7 bases lay outside the gene matches. This CDR3 has 13 amino acids. This clonotype appeared a few times. What it recognizes is unknown. A second PCR of 7 to 11 cycles used a sample-barcoded 5' primer and a J-beta primer mix. From the 5' RACE reads, TCRdb called clonotypes with MiXCR, one entry per CDR3 protein. The sample has 1.5 million or so distinct CDR3 sequences; around 42% are singletons. Collection of about 9.4 milliliters of peripheral blood was performed for each donor. Each sample had at least 6.5 million PBMCs isolated.

The sample taken for sequencing was blood. The chain combines TRBV5-6 with TRBJ2-4; 7 bases agree with TRBD1. This TCR came from a woman between 18 and 29 years old in good health. In DNA form, the CDR3 reads TGTGCCAGCAGCCCGAGGGGGCAGGGCATTCAGTACTTC. Translation: CASSPRGQGIQYF.